Below, one T cell receptor beta chain is given with its context. What it recognizes is unknown. The sample comes from a study of CD8 T cells in ankylosing spondylitis. A quantitative 5'-RACE method, one with molecular barcodes, was used to make TCR beta libraries. TCRdb redid the calling of the 5' RACE reads with MiXCR, one entry per CDR3 protein. In the table there are about 420,000 distinct CDR3 sequences, 20% to 25% of which are singletons. General study points: In ankylosing spondylitis blood, a motif of 7 to 9 highly homologous TCR beta variants appeared characteristic. Within matched ankylosing spondylitis synovial fluid, disease-linked clones were reportedly significantly enriched. Reports of some motif variants in reactive arthritis synovial fluid and blood predate this one. Disease-linked clones proved CD8+ and comparatively uncommon in peripheral blood.

The CDR3 contains 18 residues. Looked up from germline, CDR1 is SQVTM and CDR2 is ANQGSEA. J lost 8 bases, V lost 0 bases, and 19 bases had no gene match. The sequence derives from a male donor with ankylosing spondylitis. The sample taken for sequencing was blood, either unsorted or a sorted T cell fraction (not recorded which). This chain connects TRBV29-1 to TRBJ2-1, with 7 positions matching TRBD2. Here the CDR3 DNA reads TGCAGCGTTGAAGATAGGGCGAGCGTAGGAGCGGGAATTGATGAGCAGTTCTTC. Amino acid sequence: CSVEDRASVGAGIDEQFF.